The clone carrying this T cell receptor beta chain was observed at least ten times. Germline V gene sequence: CDR1 SGHRS, CDR2 YFSETQ. The V end was cut by 4 bases, the J end by 6 bases, with 15 bases between. The length of the CDR3 is 14 residues. In TCRdb, the 5' RACE reads were re-called with MiXCR into one record per CDR3 protein. The sample consists of about 150,000 distinct CDR3 sequences, under 8% of them appearing once. The sample belongs to a study of T cells after yellow fever vaccination. This receptor was identified in a man aged 25-45 years who received the YFV17D yellow fever vaccine. This chain connects TRBV5-1 to TRBJ2-3; D may be TRBD2 (6 bases). The sample in question was CD4+ T cells sorted from PBMCs, obtained 10 days after the yellow fever booster vaccination. This CDR3 is CASSNRDSGDTQYF. The CDR3 nucleotides read TGCGCCAGCAGCAACCGGGACTCTGGGGATACGCAGTATTTT.